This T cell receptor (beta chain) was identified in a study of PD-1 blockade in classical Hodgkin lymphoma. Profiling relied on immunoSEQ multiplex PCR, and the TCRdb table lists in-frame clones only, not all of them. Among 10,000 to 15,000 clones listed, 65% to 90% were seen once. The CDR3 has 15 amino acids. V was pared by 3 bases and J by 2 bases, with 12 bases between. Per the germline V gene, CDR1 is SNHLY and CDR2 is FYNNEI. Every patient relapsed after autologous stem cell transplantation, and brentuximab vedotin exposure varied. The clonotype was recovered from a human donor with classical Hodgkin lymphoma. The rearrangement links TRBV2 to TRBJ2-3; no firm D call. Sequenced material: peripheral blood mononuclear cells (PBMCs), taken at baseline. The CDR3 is CASSDLSAPTDTQYF. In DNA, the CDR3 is TGTGCCAGCAGTGATCTATCGGCTCCCACAGATACGCAGTATTTT. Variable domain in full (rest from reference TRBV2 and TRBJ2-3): EPEVTQTPSHQVTQMGQEVILRCVPISNHLYFYWYRQILGQKVEFLVSFYNNEISEKSEIFDDQFSVERPDGSNFTLKIRSTKLEDSAMYFCASSDLSAPTDTQYFGPGTRLTVL.